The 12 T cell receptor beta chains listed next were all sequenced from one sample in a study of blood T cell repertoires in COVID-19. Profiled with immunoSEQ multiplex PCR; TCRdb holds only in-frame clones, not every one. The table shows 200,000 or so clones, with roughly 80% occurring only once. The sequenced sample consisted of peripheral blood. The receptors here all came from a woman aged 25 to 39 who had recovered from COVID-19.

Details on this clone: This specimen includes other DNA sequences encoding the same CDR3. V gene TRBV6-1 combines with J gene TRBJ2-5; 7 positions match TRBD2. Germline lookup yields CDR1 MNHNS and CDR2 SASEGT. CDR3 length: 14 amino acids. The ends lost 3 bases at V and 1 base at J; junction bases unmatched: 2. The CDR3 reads CASSEGTIQETQYF. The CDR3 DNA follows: TGTGCCAGCAGTGAGGGGACTATCCAAGAGACCCAGTACTTC.

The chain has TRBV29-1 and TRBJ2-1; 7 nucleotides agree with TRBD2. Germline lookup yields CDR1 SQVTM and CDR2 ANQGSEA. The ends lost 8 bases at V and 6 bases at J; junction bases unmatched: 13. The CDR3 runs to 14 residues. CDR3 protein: CSPQGAGPCNEQFF. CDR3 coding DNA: TGCAGCCCCCAGGGAGCGGGACCCTGCAATGAGCAGTTCTTC.

The CDR3 nucleotides are TGTGCCACCAGTGGGGGACTAGCGGCCTGGGAGCAGTTCTTC. Translation gives CATSGGLAAWEQFF. The chain uses TRBV15 and TRBJ2-1; 11 bases line up with TRBD2. The germline gives CDR1 LNHNV, CDR2 YYDKDF (reference sequence). This CDR3 has 14 amino acids. J gave up 10 bases and V 6 bases, and 8 bases lay outside the gene matches.

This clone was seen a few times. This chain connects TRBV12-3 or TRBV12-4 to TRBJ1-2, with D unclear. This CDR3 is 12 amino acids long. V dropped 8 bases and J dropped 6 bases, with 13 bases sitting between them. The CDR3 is CASPRDCNGYTF. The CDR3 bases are TGTGCCAGCCCCCGGGATTGCAATGGCTACACCTTC.

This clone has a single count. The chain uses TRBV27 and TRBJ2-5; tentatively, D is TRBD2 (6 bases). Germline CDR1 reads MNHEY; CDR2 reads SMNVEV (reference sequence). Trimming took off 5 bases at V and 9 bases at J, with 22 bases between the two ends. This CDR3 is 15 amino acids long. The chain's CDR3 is CASSPTRDSRMAQYF. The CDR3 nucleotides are TGTGCCAGCAGTCCTACCCGGGACTCCAGAATGGCCCAGTACTTC.

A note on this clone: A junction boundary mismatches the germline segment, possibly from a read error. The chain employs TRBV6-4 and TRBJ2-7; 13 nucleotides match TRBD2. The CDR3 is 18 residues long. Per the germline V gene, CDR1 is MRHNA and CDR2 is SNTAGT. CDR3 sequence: CASSSGTSGTDASCEQYF. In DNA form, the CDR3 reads TGTGCCAGCAGTTCCGGGACTAGCGGGACGGACGCCTCCTGCGAGCAGTACTTC.

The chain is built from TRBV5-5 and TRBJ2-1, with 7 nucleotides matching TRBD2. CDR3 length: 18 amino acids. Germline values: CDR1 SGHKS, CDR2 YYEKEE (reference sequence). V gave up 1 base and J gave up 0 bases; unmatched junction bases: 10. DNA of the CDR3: TGTGCCAGCAGCTTGATATTTCTAGCGGTAAGCTCCTACAATGAGCAGTTCTTC. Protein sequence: CASSLIFLAVSSYNEQFF.

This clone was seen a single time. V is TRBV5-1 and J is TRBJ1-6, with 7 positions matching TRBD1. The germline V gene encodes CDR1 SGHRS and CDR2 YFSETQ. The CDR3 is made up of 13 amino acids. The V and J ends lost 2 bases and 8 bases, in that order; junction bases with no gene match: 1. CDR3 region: CASSFTGDSPLHF. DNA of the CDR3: TGCGCCAGCAGCTTTACAGGGGATTCACCCCTCCACTTT.

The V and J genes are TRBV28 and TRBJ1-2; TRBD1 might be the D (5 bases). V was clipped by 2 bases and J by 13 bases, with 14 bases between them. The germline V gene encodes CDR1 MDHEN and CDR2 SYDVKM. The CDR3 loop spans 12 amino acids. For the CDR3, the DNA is TGTGCCAGCAGTTTAAGGCAGGGCTCCGTCACCTTC. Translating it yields CASSLRQGSVTF.

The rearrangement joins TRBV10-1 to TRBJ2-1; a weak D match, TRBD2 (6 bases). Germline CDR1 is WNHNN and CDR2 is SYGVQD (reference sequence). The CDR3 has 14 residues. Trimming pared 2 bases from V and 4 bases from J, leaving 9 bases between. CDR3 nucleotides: TGCGCCAGCAGTGAGCAGCTAGCGTACAATGAGCAGTTCTTC. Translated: CASSEQLAYNEQFF.

The CDR3 DNA sequence: TGTGCCAGCAGCTCTCCGGACAGCAATGAGCAGTTCTTC. This codes for CASSSPDSNEQFF. This chain connects TRBV11-3 to TRBJ2-1, with D possibly matching TRBD1 (6 bases). Trimming removed 4 bases from V and 6 bases from J, with 10 bases in between. CDR3 length: 13 amino acids. The V gene's germline CDR1 is SGHNT and CDR2 YENEEA.

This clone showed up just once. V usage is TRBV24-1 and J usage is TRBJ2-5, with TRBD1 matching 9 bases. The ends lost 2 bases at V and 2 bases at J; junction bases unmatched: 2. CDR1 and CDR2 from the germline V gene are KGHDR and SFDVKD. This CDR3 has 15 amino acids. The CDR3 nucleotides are TGTGCCACCAGTGATTATGGACAGGGGCAAGAGACCCAGTACTTC. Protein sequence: CATSDYGQGQETQYF.